The rows below give T cell receptor beta chains drawn from one sample of a study of T cells expressing NK-cell markers. For each CDR3 protein, TCRdb gives one entry from its re-call of the 5' RACE reads, without DNA. The repertoire shows approximately 550,000 distinct CDR3 sequences; the top ten hold approximately 3.6%. The sample comprised blood T cells: a sorted CD56 or NKG2C T cell subset, CD4+ or CD8+ T cells, or bulk PBMC T cells (not recorded which). These receptors were obtained from a young man in good health. Both conserved end residues are part of each CDR3.

j_call | v_call | cdr3_aa
TRBJ2-1 | TRBV29-1 | CTVGGQKYNEQFF
TRBJ2-1 | TRBV9 | CASSGTLAGRNNEQFF
TRBJ1-5 | TRBV18 | CASSGSVNQPQHF
TRBJ1-1 | TRBV7-9 | CASSLSGQGPNTEAFF
TRBJ1-5 | TRBV4-1 | CASSRIPVESNQPQHF
TRBJ1-2 | TRBV11-2 | CASSSSVGRGFSGYTF
TRBJ2-1 | TRBV9 | CASSVGVLGNNEQFF
TRBJ2-4 | TRBV20-1 | CSAGIDRPGAGNIQYF
TRBJ2-3 | TRBV18 | CASSPPTGLNTDTQYF
TRBJ2-1 | TRBV7-3 | CASSLLGLAANEQFF
TRBJ1-4 | TRBV7-9 | CASSFTQNNEKLFF
TRBJ2-7 | TRBV5-1 | CASSPGTPGGYEQYF
TRBJ1-1 | TRBV4-3 | CASSPDRGIRTEAFF
TRBJ2-7 | TRBV6-1 | CASSEFGTGGLAGVEQYF
TRBJ1-4 | TRBV11-2 | CASSSDRITNEKLFF
TRBJ1-5 | TRBV20-1 | CSARGYVTSNQPQHF
TRBJ2-3 | TRBV11-2 | CASSAVSLSLAGGGTQYF
TRBJ1-1 | TRBV3-1 | CASSQEVRQDGAFF
TRBJ2-1 | TRBV28 | CASSVATTYNEQFF
TRBJ2-1 | TRBV18 | CASSPPGLRSYNEQFF
TRBJ1-1 | TRBV29-1 | CSVRVMNTEAFF
TRBJ2-1 | TRBV15 | CATRTLTNEQFF
TRBJ2-1 | TRBV7-3 | CASSLTAREEAYNEQFF
TRBJ2-5 | TRBV5-4 | CASSPPFGRQETQYF
TRBJ2-1 | TRBV5-1 | CASSFPTPGQSLAGGDNEQFF
TRBJ2-7 | TRBV7-2 | CASSLSPGRTYEQYF
TRBJ2-1 | TRBV19 | CASSIDGSSYNEQFF
TRBJ2-7 | TRBV28 | CATRGRIYEQYF
TRBJ2-7 | TRBV4-3 | CASSQDQGGRYEQYF
TRBJ1-2 | TRBV4-2 | CASSQSGGNYGYTF
TRBJ1-2 | TRBV6-5 | CASSYVRQGVNYGYTF
TRBJ2-5 | TRBV12-3/TRBV12-4 | CATYLVGEGTQYF
TRBJ2-1 | TRBV29-1 | CSVEVPGLAGVNEQFF
TRBJ1-6 | TRBV12-3/TRBV12-4 | CASSPRTRSPLHF
TRBJ2-3 | TRBV6-4 | CASSELGHSTDTQYF
TRBJ1-1 | TRBV10-3 | CAISDPTVYTEAFF